The clone carrying this T cell receptor beta chain came up a few times. One entry per CDR3 protein results from TCRdb running MiXCR on the 5' RACE reads. The table records 9,500 to 14,000 distinct CDR3 sequences, roughly 3.5% of them present only once. The data belong to a study of spatial heterogeneity in lung cancer. Time point described: sample taken at primary tumor resection. Samples came from about 72 TRACERx patients with untreated early-stage lung cancer. The CDR3 is made up of 18 amino acids. V trimming: 5 bases; J trimming: 6 bases; junction bases outside the gene matches: 16. From germline, CDR1 is MDHEN and CDR2 SYDVKM.

V usage is TRBV28 and J usage is TRBJ2-7, with TRBD2 matching 13 bases. The input for sequencing was PBMCs, taken at surgery. The origin of this receptor is a female donor with early-stage non-small cell lung cancer. The CDR3 region is CASSPRGLKRTSGSEQYF. In DNA, the CDR3 is TGTGCCAGCAGTCCCCGCGGTCTAAAGAGGACTAGCGGGAGCGAGCAGTACTTC.